This T cell receptor (beta chain) was identified during a study of T-cell memory formation after mild COVID-19. Overall study results and limits: Memory sampled before infection contained some responding clones, suggesting cross-reactive memory joined. CD4+ clones that contracted lay mainly in CM and EM; CD8+ ones lay in EMRA. Among clones peaking at day 37 in the second wave, SARS-CoV-2 specificity remained unconfirmed.

A note on this clonotype: Its antigen is unknown.

The CDR3 runs 15 residues. The germline V and J ends were trimmed by 1 base and 5 bases, with 15 bases remaining between them. Per the germline V gene, CDR1 is MGHRA and CDR2 is YSYEKL. TCRdb ran MiXCR on the 5' RACE reads and lists one entry per CDR3 protein. The sample carries over 350,000 distinct CDR3 sequences, 24% recorded once. V and J are TRBV4-1 and TRBJ2-7; TRBD2 is a possible D gene (6 bases). Sequencing was carried out using PBMCs or a T cell subset sorted from them (not recorded which). This receptor was obtained from an adult woman who had mild COVID-19 (a few samples of this study predate the infection). Cell type and time point are not known. This CDR3 is CASSQVTGTSNEQYF. The CDR3 nucleotides read TGCGCCAGCAGCCAAGTCACCGGGACTTCTAACGAGCAGTACTTC.